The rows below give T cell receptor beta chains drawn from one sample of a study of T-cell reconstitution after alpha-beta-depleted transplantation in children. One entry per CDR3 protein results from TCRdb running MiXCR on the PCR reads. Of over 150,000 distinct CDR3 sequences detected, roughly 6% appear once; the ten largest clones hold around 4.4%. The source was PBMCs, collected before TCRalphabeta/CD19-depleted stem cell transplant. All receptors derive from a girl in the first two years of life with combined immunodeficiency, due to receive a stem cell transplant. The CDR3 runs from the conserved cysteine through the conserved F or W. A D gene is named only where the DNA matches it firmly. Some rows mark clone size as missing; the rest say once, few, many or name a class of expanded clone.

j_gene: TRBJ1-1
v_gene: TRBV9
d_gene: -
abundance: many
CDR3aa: CASSPRSQGGVTEAFF
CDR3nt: TGTGCCAGCAGCCCGCGAAGCCAGGGAGGAGTGACTGAAGCTTTCTTT

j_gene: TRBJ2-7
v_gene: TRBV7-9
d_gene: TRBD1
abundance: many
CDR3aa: CASSPQTGTYEQYF
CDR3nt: TGTGCCAGCAGCCCTCAGACAGGGACCTACGAGCAGTACTTC

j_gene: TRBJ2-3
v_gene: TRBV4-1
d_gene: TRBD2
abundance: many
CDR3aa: CASSQGTNTDTQYF
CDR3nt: TGCGCCAGCAGCCAGGGGACTAATACAGATACGCAGTATTTT

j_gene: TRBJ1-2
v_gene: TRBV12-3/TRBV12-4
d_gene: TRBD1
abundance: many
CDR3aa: CASSLGTGDYGYTF
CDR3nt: TGTGCCAGCAGTTTAGGGACAGGAGACTATGGCTACACCTTC

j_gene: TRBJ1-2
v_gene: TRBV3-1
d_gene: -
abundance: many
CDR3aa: CASSQGVISNYGYTF
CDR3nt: TGTGCCAGCAGCCAAGGGGTGATTTCTAACTATGGCTACACCTTC

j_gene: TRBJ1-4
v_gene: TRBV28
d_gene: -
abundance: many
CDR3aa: CASSLGLINEKLFF
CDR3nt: TGTGCCAGCAGTTTGGGACTGATTAATGAAAAACTGTTTTTT

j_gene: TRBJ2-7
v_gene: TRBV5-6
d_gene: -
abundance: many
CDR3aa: CASSWGTDPFEQYF
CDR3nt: TGTGCCAGCAGCTGGGGGACGGACCCTTTCGAGCAGTACTTC

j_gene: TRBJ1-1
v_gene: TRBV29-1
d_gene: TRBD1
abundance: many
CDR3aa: CSVAPIQGEAFF
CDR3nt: TGCAGCGTTGCCCCTATACAGGGGGAAGCTTTCTTT

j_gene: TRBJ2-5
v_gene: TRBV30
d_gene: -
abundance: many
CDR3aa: CAWSRQGQETQYF
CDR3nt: TGTGCCTGGAGTCGGCAGGGGCAAGAGACCCAGTACTTC

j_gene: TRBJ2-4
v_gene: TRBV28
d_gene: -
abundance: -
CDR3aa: CASSLWEESEGDIQYF
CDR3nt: TGTGCCAGCAGTTTATGGGAGGAGTCGGAGGGGGACATTCAGTACTTC

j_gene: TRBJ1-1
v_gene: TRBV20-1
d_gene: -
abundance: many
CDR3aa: CSARDRPGFMNTEAFF
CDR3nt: TGCAGTGCTAGAGATCGTCCGGGGTTCATGAACACTGAAGCTTTCTTT

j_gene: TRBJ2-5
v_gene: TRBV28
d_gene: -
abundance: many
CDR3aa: CASSFWGQETQYF
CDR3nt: TGTGCCAGCAGTTTTTGGGGGCAAGAGACCCAGTACTTC

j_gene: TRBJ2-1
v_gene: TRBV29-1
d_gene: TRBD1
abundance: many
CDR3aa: CSVDPGQVIYNEQFF
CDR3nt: TGCAGCGTTGACCCCGGACAGGTCATATACAATGAGCAGTTCTTC

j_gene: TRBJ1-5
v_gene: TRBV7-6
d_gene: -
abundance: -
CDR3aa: CASSRGVGDNQPQHF
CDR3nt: TGTGCCAGCAGCCGGGGGGTGGGTGACAATCAGCCCCAGCATTTT

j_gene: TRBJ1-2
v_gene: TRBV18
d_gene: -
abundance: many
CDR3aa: CASSPGGPFYGYTF
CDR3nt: TGTGCCAGCTCACCAGGGGGACCGTTCTATGGCTACACCTTC

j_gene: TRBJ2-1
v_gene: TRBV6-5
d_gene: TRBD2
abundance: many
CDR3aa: CASSYSAGVVLGNEQFF
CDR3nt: TGTGCCAGCAGTTACTCGGCGGGAGTGGTCTTAGGCAATGAGCAGTTCTTC

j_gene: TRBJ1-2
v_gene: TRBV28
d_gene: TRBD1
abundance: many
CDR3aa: CASSSPPTGPYGYTF
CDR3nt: TGTGCCAGCAGTTCCCCTCCGACAGGGCCCTATGGCTACACCTTC

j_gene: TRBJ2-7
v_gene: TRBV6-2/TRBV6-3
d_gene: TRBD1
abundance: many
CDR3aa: CASSYRGLAYEQYF
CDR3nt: TGTGCCAGCAGTTACAGGGGGCTCGCCTACGAGCAGTACTTC

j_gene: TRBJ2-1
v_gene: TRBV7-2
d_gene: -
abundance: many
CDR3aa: CASSLAASFPSYNEQFF
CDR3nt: TGTGCCAGCAGCTTAGCGGCGAGCTTCCCCTCCTACAATGAGCAGTTCTTC

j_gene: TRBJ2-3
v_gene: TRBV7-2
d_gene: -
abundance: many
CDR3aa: CASSLDRNTQYF
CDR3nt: TGTGCCAGCAGCTTAGACCGGAATACGCAGTATTTT

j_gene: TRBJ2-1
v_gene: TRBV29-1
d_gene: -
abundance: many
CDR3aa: CSVGVSEYNEQFF
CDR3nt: TGCAGCGTTGGTGTCTCCGAATACAATGAGCAGTTCTTC

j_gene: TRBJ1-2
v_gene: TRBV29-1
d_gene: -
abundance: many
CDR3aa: CSVPQGNGYTF
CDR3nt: TGCAGCGTACCCCAGGGAAATGGCTACACCTTC

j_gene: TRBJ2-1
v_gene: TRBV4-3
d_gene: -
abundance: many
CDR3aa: CASSYGAHYNEQFF
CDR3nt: TGCGCCAGCAGCTATGGGGCCCATTACAATGAGCAGTTCTTC

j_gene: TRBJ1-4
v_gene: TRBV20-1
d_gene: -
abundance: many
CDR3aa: CSPRRANNEKLFF
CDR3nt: TGCAGTCCTCGACGGGCAAATAATGAAAAACTGTTTTTT

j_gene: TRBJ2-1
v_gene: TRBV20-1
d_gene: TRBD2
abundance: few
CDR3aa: CSARSERGYNEQFF
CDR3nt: TGCAGTGCTAGATCCGAGCGGGGGTACAATGAGCAGTTCTTC

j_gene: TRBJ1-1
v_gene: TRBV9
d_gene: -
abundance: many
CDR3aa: CASSVAWGTEAFF
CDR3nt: TGTGCCAGCAGCGTAGCCTGGGGCACTGAAGCTTTCTTT

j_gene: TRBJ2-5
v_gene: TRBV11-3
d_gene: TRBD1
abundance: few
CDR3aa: CASSWTGFFQETQYF
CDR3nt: TGTGCCAGCAGTTGGACAGGGTTCTTCCAAGAGACCCAGTACTTC

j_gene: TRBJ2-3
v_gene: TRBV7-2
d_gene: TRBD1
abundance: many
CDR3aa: CASSLRGQTTDTQYF
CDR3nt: TGTGCCAGCAGCCTTAGGGGACAGACCACAGATACGCAGTATTTT

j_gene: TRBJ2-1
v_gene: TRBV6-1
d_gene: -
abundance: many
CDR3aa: CASSEPGGGRYNEQFF
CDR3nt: TGTGCCAGCAGTGAACCAGGAGGAGGGCGCTACAATGAGCAGTTCTTC

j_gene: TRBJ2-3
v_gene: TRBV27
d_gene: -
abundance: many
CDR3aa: CASSFAPGPTDTQYF
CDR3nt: TGTGCCAGCAGTTTCGCTCCAGGACCCACAGATACGCAGTATTTT

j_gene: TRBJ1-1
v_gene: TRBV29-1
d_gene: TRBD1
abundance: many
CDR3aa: CSGMIGLGGQAFF
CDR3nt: TGCAGCGGTATGATTGGGTTAGGGGGCCAAGCTTTCTTT

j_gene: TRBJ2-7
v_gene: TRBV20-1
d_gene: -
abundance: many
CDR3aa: CSARRGQFSYEQYF
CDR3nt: TGCAGTGCTAGACGTGGACAGTTTTCTTACGAGCAGTACTTC

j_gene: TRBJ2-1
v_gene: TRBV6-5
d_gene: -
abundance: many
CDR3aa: CASSPRLFEQFF
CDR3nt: TGTGCCAGCAGCCCCAGACTTTTTGAGCAGTTCTTC

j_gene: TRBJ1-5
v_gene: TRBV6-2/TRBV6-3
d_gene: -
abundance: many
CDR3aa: CASSYVTGNQPQHF
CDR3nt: TGTGCCAGCAGTTACGTTACAGGGAACCAGCCCCAGCATTTT

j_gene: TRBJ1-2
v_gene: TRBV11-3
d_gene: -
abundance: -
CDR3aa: CASTTPGLLEWDF
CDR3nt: TGTGCCAGCACCACACCGGGACTCCTGGAGTGGGACTTC

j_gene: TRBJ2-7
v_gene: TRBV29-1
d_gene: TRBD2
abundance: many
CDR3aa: CSVATSGSNEQYF
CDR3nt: TGCAGCGTCGCGACTAGCGGGAGTAACGAGCAGTACTTC

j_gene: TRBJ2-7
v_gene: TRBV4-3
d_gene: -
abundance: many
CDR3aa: CASSQGWQSIYEQYF
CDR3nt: TGCGCCAGCAGCCAGGGTTGGCAGTCCATATACGAGCAGTACTTC

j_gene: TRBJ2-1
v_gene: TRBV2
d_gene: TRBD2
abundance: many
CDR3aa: CASRTPLTSGNTYNEQFF
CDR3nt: TGTGCCAGCAGGACTCCCCTGACTAGCGGAAATACCTACAATGAGCAGTTCTTC

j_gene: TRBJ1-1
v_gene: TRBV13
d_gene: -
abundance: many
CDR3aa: CASSVTPGWGTEAFF
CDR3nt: TGTGCCAGCAGCGTAACCCCAGGGTGGGGGACTGAAGCTTTCTTT

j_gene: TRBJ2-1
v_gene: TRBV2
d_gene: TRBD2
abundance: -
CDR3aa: CTSSPPIGLAGAAYNEQFF
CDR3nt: TGTACCAGCAGTCCCCCAATTGGACTAGCGGGAGCCGCCTACAATGAGCAGTTCTTC

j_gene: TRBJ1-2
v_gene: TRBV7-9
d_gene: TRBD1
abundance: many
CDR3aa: CASSWLGTGHGYTF
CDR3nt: TGTGCCAGCAGCTGGTTGGGGACAGGGCATGGCTACACCTTC

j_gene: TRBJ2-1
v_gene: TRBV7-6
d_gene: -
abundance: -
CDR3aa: CASSPFGDMEQFF
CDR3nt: TGTGCCAGCAGCCCCTTTGGAGACATGGAGCAGTTCTTC

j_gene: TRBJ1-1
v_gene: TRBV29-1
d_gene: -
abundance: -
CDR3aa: CSVTDADPNTEAFF
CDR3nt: TGCAGCGTTACGGACGCAGATCCTAACACTGAAGCTTTCTTT

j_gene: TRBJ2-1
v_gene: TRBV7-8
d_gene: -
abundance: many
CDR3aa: CASSLVGFEQFF
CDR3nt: TGTGCCAGCAGCTTAGTCGGATTTGAGCAGTTCTTC

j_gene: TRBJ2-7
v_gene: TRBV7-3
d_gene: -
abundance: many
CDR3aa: CASSLMTAGSYEQYF
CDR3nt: TGTGCCAGCAGCTTAATGACAGCGGGCTCCTACGAGCAGTACTTC

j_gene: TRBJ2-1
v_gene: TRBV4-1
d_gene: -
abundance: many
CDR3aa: CASSQEYRGIEQFF
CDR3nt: TGCGCCAGCAGCCAAGAATATCGGGGGATTGAGCAGTTCTTC

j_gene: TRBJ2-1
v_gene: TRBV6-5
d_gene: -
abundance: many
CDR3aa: CASSSTRGEWNEQFF
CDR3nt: TGTGCCAGCAGTTCGACTCGGGGAGAATGGAATGAGCAGTTCTTC

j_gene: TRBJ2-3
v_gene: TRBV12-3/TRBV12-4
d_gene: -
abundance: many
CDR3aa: CASSFRESGGDTQYF
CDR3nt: TGTGCCAGCAGTTTTCGGGAGTCTGGCGGAGATACGCAGTATTTT